Shown below are 21 T cell receptor beta chains from a single sample sequenced in a study of T cell changes during pregnancy in multiple sclerosis. This table comes from immunoSEQ multiplex PCR, and its TCRdb copy is limited to in-frame clones, with some not included. In the table there are 80,000 to 95,000 clones, around 96% of which are singletons. The sequencing used peripheral blood, collected in the second trimester of pregnancy. These receptors all stem from a female donor with multiple sclerosis, enrolled in a pregnancy study.

This chain uses TRBV5-1 with TRBJ2-1; D is perhaps TRBD2 (5 bases). Germline-derived CDR1 and CDR2 are SGHRS and YFSETQ. V shed 2 bases and J shed 5 bases, with 8 bases lying between them. The CDR3 covers 13 residues. The CDR3 region is CASSFLSDNEQFF. CDR3 bases: TGCGCCAGCAGCTTTCTTAGCGACAATGAGCAGTTCTTC.

The chain joins TRBV28 to TRBJ2-1; 8 bases line up with TRBD2. V was clipped by 5 bases and J by 6 bases; unmatched bases: 12. CDR1 is MDHEN and CDR2 is SYDVKM in the germline V gene. This CDR3 has 16 amino acids. Here the CDR3 reads CASSLGGAGGFNEQFF. The CDR3 region has the DNA TGTGCCAGCAGTCTGGGAGGGGCGGGAGGATTCAATGAGCAGTTCTTC.

The V and J genes are TRBV9 and TRBJ1-1, with D possibly matching TRBD1 (5 bases). The CDR3 sequence is 15 residues long. With 0 bases removed from V and 4 bases from J, the gap between germline ends came to 13 bases. Germline V gives CDR1 SGDLS, CDR2 YYNGEE. The CDR3 loop is CASSVAKGPGTEAFF. The CDR3 DNA reads as TGTGCCAGCAGCGTAGCTAAGGGGCCAGGCACTGAAGCTTTCTTT.

The chain links TRBV18 to TRBJ2-3; D may be TRBD1 (6 bases). Deletions cut 5 bases from V and 7 bases from J, with 13 bases between. CDR1 is KGHSH and CDR2 is LQKENI in the germline V gene. CDR3 length equals 13 residues. Here the CDR3 reads CASSMRQDNTQYF. In nucleotides, the CDR3 is TGTGCCAGCTCAATGAGACAGGATAATACGCAGTATTTT.

The chain combines TRBV4-2 with TRBJ2-2; D may be TRBD1 (5 bases). Between the trimmed V and J ends, which lost 1 base and 0 bases, there was a span of 6 bases. CDR1 and CDR2 (germline): LGHNA, YNFKEQ. This CDR3 spans 15 amino acids. In DNA, the CDR3 is TGTGCCAGCAGCCAAGCGGACACGAACACCGGGGAGCTGTTTTTT. The encoded protein is CASSQADTNTGELFF.

The rearrangement joins TRBV29-1 to TRBJ1-2; 9 nucleotides line up with TRBD1. With V trimmed by 7 bases and J by 1 base, 10 bases remained unmatched. Per the germline V gene, CDR1 is SQVTM and CDR2 is ANQGSEA. This CDR3 has 15 amino acids. As DNA, the CDR3 is TGCAGCGCCGGACGGGACAGGGACCTTAACTATGGCTACACCTTC. Translation: CSAGRDRDLNYGYTF.

This clone was observed once. V usage is TRBV5-1 and J usage is TRBJ1-2, with 8 positions matching TRBD1. The trim removed 4 bases at V and 4 bases at J, leaving 9 bases unmatched. Germline V lookup: CDR1 SGHRS, CDR2 YFSETQ. CDR3 length equals 15 residues. CDR3 DNA sequence: TGCGCCAGCAGCGGTTGGGACAGGTCCGCCTATGGCTACACCTTC. Its translation: CASSGWDRSAYGYTF. Looking up the rest from reference TRBV5-1 and TRBJ1-2 gives the full variable domain: KAGVTQTPRYLIKTRGQQVTLSCSPISGHRSVSWYQQTPGQGLQFLFEYFSETQRNKGNFPGRFSGRQFSNSRSEMNVSTLELGDSALYLCASSGWDRSAYGYTFGSGTRLTVV.

The chain is built from TRBV7-2 and TRBJ2-7; 7 positions match TRBD2. The junction had 4 bases not matched to a gene; V was cut back by 1 base and J by 4 bases. Germline values: CDR1 SGHTA, CDR2 FQGNSA. The CDR3 is 14 amino acids. CDR3 sequence reads: CASSLGGGGYEQYF. CDR3 coding DNA: TGTGCCAGCAGCTTAGGCGGGGGAGGTTACGAGCAGTACTTC. Full variable domain (remainder filled in from reference TRBV7-2 and TRBJ2-7): GAGVSQSPSNKVTEKGKDVELRCDPISGHTALYWYRQSLGQGLEFLIYFQGNSAPDKSGLPSDRFSAERTGGSVSTLTIQRTQQEDSAVYLCASSLGGGGYEQYFGPGTRLTVT.

The chain recombines TRBV10-3 with TRBJ2-7, with 7 bases lining up with TRBD1. The CDR3 covers 15 residues. The V gene end was trimmed by 6 bases and the J gene end by 2 bases; junction bases not matched to a gene: 10. CDR1 is ENHRY and CDR2 is SYGVKD in the germline V gene. The CDR3 DNA sequence: TGTGCCATCAGGGTGGGACAGCCCGGCCCCTACGAGCAGTACTTC. It translates to CAIRVGQPGPYEQYF.

This clone was seen more than once but under ten times. This CDR3 is CASSRGGELFF. The CDR3 nucleotides are TGTGCCAGCTCACGCGGCGGGGAGCTGTTTTTT. The rearrangement joins TRBV18 to TRBJ2-2; no reliable D call. This CDR3 contains 11 residues. Trimming removed 4 bases at V and 7 bases at J, with 4 bases between. Germline CDR1 reads KGHSH; CDR2 reads LQKENI.

The chain's CDR3 is CASSLAIGNEQFF. As DNA, the CDR3 is TGCGCCAGCAGCTTGGCCATCGGCAATGAGCAGTTCTTC. The V and J genes are TRBV5-1 and TRBJ2-1; no definite D call. CDR1 is SGHRS, CDR2 YFSETQ, per germline. V lost 0 bases, J lost 6 bases, and 7 bases lay in between. This CDR3 spans 13 amino acids.

This clone has only one observation. The rearrangement joins TRBV7-6 to TRBJ2-1; TRBD2 agrees at 12 bases. Germline V gene data show CDR1 as SGHVS and CDR2 as FNYEAQ. CDR3 length: 16 amino acids. V shed 4 bases and J 8 bases; nucleotides not matched to a gene: 9. For the CDR3, the DNA is TGTGCCAGCAGCTCGACCGGACTAGCGGGATTGGATGAGCAGTTCTTC. Translation: CASSSTGLAGLDEQFF.

The chain joins TRBV27 to TRBJ2-7, with unresolved D. Per germline, CDR1 MNHEY and CDR2 SMNVEV (reference sequence). CDR3 length: 14 residues. V dropped 2 bases and J dropped 3 bases, with 11 bases sitting between them. CDR3 amino acids: CASSLRRENYEQYF. Written as DNA, the CDR3 is TGTGCCAGCAGTTTAAGGAGAGAAAACTACGAGCAGTACTTC.

The V and J genes are TRBV28 and TRBJ2-7; 12 bases match TRBD2. V was clipped by 4 bases and J by 3 bases; unmatched bases: 16. CDR3 length equals 19 residues. The germline V gene encodes CDR1 MDHEN and CDR2 SYDVKM. CDR3 nucleotides: TGTGCCAGCAGTTCCCCCCGTTTCTCTAGCGGGAGGGGGCGCTACGAGCAGTACTTC. Its protein product is CASSSPRFSSGRGRYEQYF. Full variable domain (outside the CDR3, taken from reference TRBV28 and TRBJ2-7): DVKVTQSSRYLVKRTGEKVFLECVQDMDHENMFWYRQDPGLGLRLIYFSYDVKMKEKGDIPEGYSVSREKKERFSLILESASTNQTSMYLCASSSPRFSSGRGRYEQYFGPGTRLTVT.

The V call is TRBV29-1, the J call TRBJ1-1; 7 nucleotides agree with TRBD1. Germline V gene sequence: CDR1 SQVTM, CDR2 ANQGSEA. J lost 5 bases, V lost 3 bases, and 18 bases had no gene match. CDR3 size: 17 residues. CDR3 region: CSVEKLHRQGGGTEAFF. The CDR3 DNA follows: TGCAGCGTTGAGAAGTTACACCGACAGGGCGGAGGGACTGAAGCTTTCTTT.

The chain uses TRBV29-1 and TRBJ2-5; D gene unclear. In germline, CDR1 is SQVTM, CDR2 ANQGSEA. Trimming shortened V by 4 bases and J by 4 bases, and 16 bases separated the two germline ends. The CDR3 extends over 14 amino acids. CDR3 region: CSVVQRSSGETQYF. As DNA, the CDR3 is TGCAGCGTTGTTCAGCGCTCGTCGGGAGAGACCCAGTACTTC.

The chain employs TRBV19 and TRBJ2-5; the match to TRBD1 covers 9 bases. Germline loops: CDR1 LNHDA, CDR2 SQIVND (reference sequence). The ends lost 3 bases at V and 2 bases at J; junction bases unmatched: 4. The CDR3 runs to 15 residues. CDR3 DNA: TGTGCCAGTAGTATTGGGACAGGGTATCAAGAGACCCAGTACTTC. Its protein product is CASSIGTGYQETQYF.

V gene TRBV6-4 combines with J gene TRBJ1-1, with TRBD1 as a possible D gene (5 bases). The CDR3 totals 14 residues. V gave up 6 bases and J gave up 3 bases, with 14 bases separating them. The germline gives CDR1 MRHNA, CDR2 SNTAGT. The CDR3 DNA reads as TGTGCCAGCAGGGGTGGGACTACCCACACTGAAGCTTTCTTT. Translation gives CASRGGTTHTEAFF.

This rearrangement joins TRBV5-4 to TRBJ2-1, with TRBD2 matching over 11 bases. Germline values: CDR1 SGHNT, CDR2 YYREEE (reference sequence). V shed 3 bases and J 5 bases; nucleotides not matched to a gene: 4. This CDR3 contains 15 residues. Written as DNA, the CDR3 is TGTGCCAGCAGCTGGGGGACTAGCGGTAACAATGAGCAGTTCTTC. This encodes CASSWGTSGNNEQFF.

The V call is TRBV6-1, the J call TRBJ1-2, with 7 bases aligning to TRBD1. This CDR3 comprises 14 residues. CDR1 is MNHNS and CDR2 is SASEGT in the germline V gene. The trim removed 4 bases at V and 0 bases at J, leaving 2 bases unmatched. The CDR3 DNA reads TGTGCCAGCAGTGCAGGGACAGCTAACTATGGCTACACCTTC. It translates to CASSAGTANYGYTF.

This clone occurred once. The chain employs TRBV4-3 and TRBJ2-2; TRBD2 matches at 9 bases. Unmatched junction bases numbered 9, after V lost 2 bases and J lost 8 bases. Germline V gene data show CDR1 as LGHNA and CDR2 as YSLEER. The length of the CDR3 is 16 residues. In DNA, the CDR3 is TGCGCCAGCAGCCAAAGTATAGCGGGAGTATCGGGGGAGCTGTTTTTT. Translation gives CASSQSIAGVSGELFF.